The present T cell receptor beta chain was sequenced within a study of graft-versus-host responses after intestinal transplantation. The ends were cut back, 1 base at V and 1 base at J, with 11 bases in the middle. The length of the CDR3 is 15 residues. Germline V lookup: CDR1 SGHNT, CDR2 YYREEE (reference sequence). The assay was immunoSEQ multiplex PCR, and TCRdb's table has in-frame clones only and misses some. The sample lists about 120,000 clones; around 93% were seen once. Turning to this clone: Its cognate antigen is unknown.

Findings and caveats of the study: Researchers found peak circulating GvH clone levels linked to early post-transplant HvG declines. Analysis identified GvH clones in recipient marrow, with some appearing first in ileum or blood.

The clonotype originates from a human donor who received an intestinal transplant. This sequence joins TRBV5-4 and TRBJ2-5; D not resolved. The input for sequencing was unstimulated CD4+ T cells sorted from spleen or lymph node cells, taken before intestinal transplant. CDR3 protein: CASSLSGTRQETQYF. In DNA form, the CDR3 reads TGTGCCAGCAGCTTGTCAGGTACACGCCAAGAGACCCAGTACTTC.